Presented here are 30 T cell receptor beta chains from one specimen sequenced in a study of blood T cell repertoires in COVID-19. Profiling relied on immunoSEQ multiplex PCR, and the TCRdb table lists in-frame clones only, not all of them. The sample lists roughly 190,000 clones, 70% to 85% occurring once. Source material: PBMCs or T cells enriched from blood (not recorded which). These receptors all stem from a woman aged 60 to 75 with acute COVID-19.

With respect to this clone: The sample contains more than one DNA sequence encoding this CDR3. This rearrangement joins TRBV7-2 to TRBJ1-5; 7 positions match TRBD1. Losses at the gene ends were 4 bases for V and 3 bases for J; bases not matched to a gene: 3. CDR3 length equals 14 residues. The germline gives CDR1 SGHTA, CDR2 FQGNSA. In DNA form, the CDR3 reads TGTGCCAGCAGCTCGGGACAGCCCAATCAGCCCCAGCATTTT. Translated, it gives CASSSGQPNQPQHF.

The V and J genes are TRBV21-1 and TRBJ2-1; TRBD2 reflects the table's D call only, with no check against the DNA. TRBV21-1 is labeled a pseudogene. This CDR3 is built from 18 residues. The DNA for the CDR3 is TGTGCCAGCAGCAAAGAACGCACTAGCGGGAGCGTGGGCGATGAGCAGTTCTTC. It yields the protein CASSKERTSGSVGDEQFF.

The CDR3 sequence: CASKEGAGKNIQYF. CDR3 coding DNA: TGTGCCAGCAAGGAGGGGGCGGGCAAAAACATTCAGTACTTC. The chain couples TRBV2 to TRBJ2-4; perhaps TRBD1 as D (7 bases). V dropped 7 bases and J dropped 3 bases, with 13 bases sitting between them. The V gene's germline CDR1 is SNHLY and CDR2 FYNNEI. The CDR3 is 14 residues long.

The chain is built from TRBV3-1 (or the pseudogene TRBV3-2) and TRBJ2-2; perhaps TRBD1 as D (6 bases). The CDR3 is 14 residues long. The germline gives CDR1 LGHDT, CDR2 YNNKEL (reference sequence). Trimming pared 8 bases from V and 6 bases from J, leaving 16 bases between. CDR3 amino acids: CASALLQGAGELFF. The CDR3 nucleotides are TGTGCCAGCGCCCTACTACAGGGAGCCGGGGAGCTGTTTTTT.

V and J are TRBV7-8 and TRBJ2-7; 10 nucleotides match TRBD2. Germline loops: CDR1 SGHVS, CDR2 FQNEAQ. The J segment lost 6 bases and the V segment lost 9 bases, leaving 17 bases of the junction unmatched. This CDR3 spans 16 amino acids. CDR3 DNA: TGTGCCAGTGACCAGCCTAGCGGGAGTTTTTCTGGCGAGCAGTACTTC. Translating it yields CASDQPSGSFSGEQYF.

The V gene is TRBV10-3, the J gene TRBJ2-5, with TRBD1 matching 7 bases. Germline CDR1 reads ENHRY; CDR2 reads SYGVKD. CDR3 length equals 13 residues. Germline trimming cut 3 bases from V and 4 bases from J; bases unmatched to any gene: 2. CDR3 region: CAISERTGETQYF. The CDR3 coding sequence is TGTGCCATCAGTGAAAGGACAGGAGAGACCCAGTACTTC.

The V gene is TRBV24-1, the J gene TRBJ2-7; D perhaps matches TRBD1 (6 bases). Germline V gene data show CDR1 as KGHDR and CDR2 as SFDVKD. The V end was cut by 9 bases, the J end by 2 bases, with 10 bases between. The CDR3 totals 12 residues. CDR3 sequence reads: CATAAGAYEQYV. The CDR3 nucleotides are TGTGCCACCGCCGCAGGGGCCTACGAGCAGTACGTC.

The chain recombines TRBV19 with TRBJ1-3, with D maybe TRBD1 (5 bases). The CDR3 consists of 11 residues. The V end lost 10 bases, the J end lost 2 bases, and 6 bases lay between the germline ends. CDR1 and CDR2 from the germline V gene are LNHDA and SQIVND (reference sequence). The DNA of the CDR3 is TGTGCCACCAGGGCTGGAAACACCATATATTTT. This encodes CATRAGNTIYF.

The CDR3 spells CASTYGGSGNTIYF. DNA of the CDR3: TGTGCCAGCACCTACGGCGGGTCTGGAAACACCATATATTTT. This sequence joins TRBV6-1 and TRBJ1-3; D uncertain. Trimming stripped 7 bases from V and 1 base from J, with 11 bases between. The CDR3 extends over 14 amino acids. Per germline, CDR1 MNHNS and CDR2 SASEGT.

The chain recombines TRBV3-1 (or the pseudogene TRBV3-2) with TRBJ2-5; TRBD2 might be the D (6 bases). In germline, CDR1 is LGHDT, CDR2 YNNKEL (reference sequence). V was shortened by 10 bases and J by 0 bases, with 18 bases between the two germline ends. The length of the CDR3 is 15 residues. CDR3 sequence: CATTRGLQYQETQYF. In DNA, the CDR3 is TGTGCCACCACCCGGGGACTGCAGTACCAAGAGACCCAGTACTTC.

This clone has only a few counts. The chain is built from TRBV7-9 and TRBJ2-1; a weak D match, TRBD2 (6 bases). V lost 6 bases, J lost 8 bases, and 17 bases lay in between. The CDR3 has 14 residues. Germline V gene data show CDR1 as SEHNR and CDR2 as FQNEAQ (reference sequence). The CDR3 spells CASRVGGPGDEQFF. The CDR3 DNA reads TGTGCCAGCAGGGTAGGAGGGCCCGGCGATGAGCAGTTCTTC.

V and J are TRBV27 and TRBJ2-5, with 8 bases identical to TRBD2. The J segment lost 1 base and the V segment lost 4 bases, leaving 5 bases of the junction unmatched. This CDR3 is 15 amino acids long. Germline CDR1 and CDR2: MNHEY and SMNVEV (reference sequence). Written as DNA, the CDR3 is TGTGCCAGCAGTTCGGGGGGGACGGCCCAAGAGACCCAGTACTTC. Translating it yields CASSSGGTAQETQYF.

The chain is built from TRBV25-1 and TRBJ1-1; TRBD1 might be the D (5 bases). The CDR3 totals 13 residues. V gave up 8 bases and J gave up 5 bases, with 15 bases separating them. The V gene's germline CDR1 is MGHDK and CDR2 SYGVNS. CDR3 nucleotide sequence: TGTGCCAGCGGCCTGGGGGGAGTGACTGAAGCTTTCTTT. Translation: CASGLGGVTEAFF.

The chain is built from TRBV28 and TRBJ1-5; 10 bases align to TRBD1. There are 14 residues in the CDR3. CDR1 is MDHEN, CDR2 SYDVKM, per germline. Trimming cost V 8 bases and J 5 bases; bases outside gene matches: 6. The CDR3, as DNA: TGTGCCAGCTGCGGACAGGGGGGACATCAGCCCCAGCATTTT. Residues: CASCGQGGHQPQHF.

The chain combines TRBV9 with TRBJ1-2; no clear D. Germline V gives CDR1 SGDLS, CDR2 YYNGEE. The CDR3 loop spans 13 amino acids. With 4 bases removed from V and 4 bases from J, the gap between germline ends came to 11 bases. CDR3 sequence reads: CASSPGGPYGYTF. CDR3 nucleotide sequence: TGTGCCAGCAGCCCGGGAGGCCCCTATGGCTACACCTTC.

CDR3 nucleotides: TGTGCCAGCAGCCAAGCGGGGTTGACTGAAGCTTTCTTT. Its protein product is CASSQAGLTEAFF. The genes are TRBV3-1 (or the pseudogene TRBV3-2) and TRBJ1-1; D unresolved. The CDR3 sequence is 13 residues long. Germline lookup yields CDR1 LGHDT and CDR2 YNNKEL (reference sequence). Trimming removed 1 base at V and 5 bases at J, with 8 bases between.

The chain combines TRBV27 with TRBJ2-2; TRBD2 matches 8 bases. CDR1 is MNHEY and CDR2 is SMNVEV in the germline V gene (reference sequence). The CDR3 consists of 14 residues. V gave up 3 bases and J gave up 6 bases; unmatched junction bases: 3. In nucleotides, the CDR3 is TGTGCCAGCAGTTTGTGGCGGGGGGCCGGGGAGCTGTTTTTT. It yields the protein CASSLWRGAGELFF.

This sequence joins TRBV3-1 (or the pseudogene TRBV3-2) and TRBJ2-5, with TRBD1 matching 10 bases. This CDR3 has 15 amino acids. The V segment lost 8 bases and the J segment 5 bases; nucleotides outside the gene matches: 11. Looked up from germline, CDR1 is LGHDT and CDR2 is YNNKEL (reference sequence). The DNA of the CDR3 is TGTGCCAGCGGAAGGACAGGGGGGTCGGAGGAGACCCAGTACTTC. Protein: CASGRTGGSEETQYF.

The J gene is TRBJ2-4, the V gene TRBV28; TRBD1 matches at 8 bases. Germline loops: CDR1 MDHEN, CDR2 SYDVKM. After removal of 1 base from V and 0 bases from J, the junction contained 5 bases not matched to a gene. CDR3 size: 17 residues. The CDR3 DNA follows: TGTGCCAGCAGTTTATCGGGACAGGCAGTAGCCAAAAACATTCAGTACTTC. Protein sequence: CASSLSGQAVAKNIQYF.

V is TRBV7-9 and J is TRBJ1-2; 11 bases agree with TRBD1. This CDR3 has 15 amino acids. V was clipped by 5 bases and J by 5 bases; unmatched bases: 7. Germline assignment: CDR1 SEHNR and CDR2 FQNEAQ (reference sequence). DNA for the CDR3: TGTGCCAGCAGCGTCGGACAGGGGGCTTGGTATGGCTACACCTTC. This sequence encodes CASSVGQGAWYGYTF.

The chain carries TRBV28 and TRBJ1-1; no clear D gene. The V end was cut by 7 bases, the J end by 0 bases, with 18 bases between. The CDR3 contains 16 residues. From germline, CDR1 is MDHEN and CDR2 SYDVKM. DNA of the CDR3: TGTGCCAGCACCTTAAGTGCGCTCTCTTTGAACACTGAAGCTTTCTTT. This gives the protein CASTLSALSLNTEAFF.

This chain joins TRBV3-1 (or the pseudogene TRBV3-2) and TRBJ1-2; D remains ambiguous. The length of the CDR3 is 13 residues. V was cut by 6 bases and J by 1 base, with 9 bases left in between. The germline CDR1 and CDR2 sequences are LGHDT and YNNKEL (reference sequence). CDR3 loop: CASRPGSNYGYTF. DNA of the CDR3: TGTGCCAGCAGACCCGGGAGTAACTATGGCTACACCTTC.

This clone was observed a handful of times. V and J are TRBV5-4 and TRBJ2-2; no clear D. The CDR3 spans 14 residues. Germline assignment: CDR1 SGHNT and CDR2 YYREEE (reference sequence). V was pared by 0 bases and J by 6 bases, with 9 bases between. The CDR3 is CASSLGGYSGELFF. The CDR3, as DNA: TGTGCCAGCAGCTTGGGAGGTTATTCCGGGGAGCTGTTTTTT.

This clone occurred once. The rearrangement uses TRBV5-1 and TRBJ2-1; D is unresolved. Trimming pared 4 bases from V and 10 bases from J, leaving 9 bases between. Germline CDR1 and CDR2: SGHRS and YFSETQ. The length of the CDR3 is 11 residues. In DNA, the CDR3 is TGCGCCAGCAGCGCATTTGAGGAGCAGTTCTTC. This gives the protein CASSAFEEQFF.

This chain joins TRBV11-2 and TRBJ2-7; 9 positions match TRBD2. The CDR3 runs to 14 residues. Germline V gives CDR1 SGHAT, CDR2 FQNNGV. V trimming: 5 bases; J trimming: 0 bases; junction bases outside the gene matches: 2. CDR3 coding DNA: TGTGCCAGCAGCCAGACTAGCGGCTCCTACGAGCAGTACTTC. This translates into CASSQTSGSYEQYF.

This sequence joins TRBV4-1 and TRBJ2-7; a weak D match, TRBD1 (6 bases). Germline CDR1 is MGHRA and CDR2 is YSYEKL. The ends were cut back, 0 bases at V and 3 bases at J, with 12 bases in the middle. The length of the CDR3 is 15 residues. Here the CDR3 DNA reads TGCGCCAGCAGCCAAGAAAGGGGGACAATCTACGAGCAGTACTTC. Translating gives CASSQERGTIYEQYF.

This chain joins TRBV3-1 (or the pseudogene TRBV3-2) and TRBJ2-2; 8 nucleotides agree with TRBD1. Germline V CDR1 and CDR2: LGHDT, YNNKEL (reference sequence). This CDR3 is built from 16 residues. The trim removed 5 bases at V and 5 bases at J, leaving 10 bases unmatched. The CDR3 region is CASSLRTGSATGELFF. As DNA, the CDR3 is TGTGCCAGCAGCTTAAGGACAGGGAGTGCTACCGGGGAGCTGTTTTTT.

The V gene is TRBV30, the J gene TRBJ2-2, with 10 bases that match TRBD2. This CDR3 contains 13 residues. V lost 0 bases and J lost 11; bases outside the gene matches: 3. CDR1 GTSNPN and CDR2 SVGIG come from the germline V gene (reference sequence). CDR3: CAWSVLAGSELFF. DNA of the CDR3: TGTGCCTGGAGTGTACTAGCGGGGTCAGAGCTGTTTTTT.

V and J are TRBV7-8 and TRBJ1-1; D is perhaps TRBD1 (5 bases). V lost 1 base and J lost 4, with 25 bases in between. Germline assignment: CDR1 SGHVS and CDR2 FQNEAQ. The CDR3 loop spans 19 amino acids. DNA of the CDR3: TGTGCCAGCAGCTTAGTAGGAGGGCAGGGAGGTAGCTTAAGCACTGAAGCTTTCTTT. As protein: CASSLVGGQGGSLSTEAFF.

The chain couples TRBV12-5 to TRBJ1-1, with 9 bases that match TRBD1. CDR1 and CDR2 (germline): LGHNT, FRNRAP. This CDR3 has 15 amino acids. With 2 bases clipped from V and 3 bases from J, the junction kept 4 bases outside the gene matches. The CDR3 DNA reads TGTGCTAGTGGTTTGCTCCGACAGGGGGACACTGAAGCTTTCTTT. Translation gives CASGLLRQGDTEAFF.